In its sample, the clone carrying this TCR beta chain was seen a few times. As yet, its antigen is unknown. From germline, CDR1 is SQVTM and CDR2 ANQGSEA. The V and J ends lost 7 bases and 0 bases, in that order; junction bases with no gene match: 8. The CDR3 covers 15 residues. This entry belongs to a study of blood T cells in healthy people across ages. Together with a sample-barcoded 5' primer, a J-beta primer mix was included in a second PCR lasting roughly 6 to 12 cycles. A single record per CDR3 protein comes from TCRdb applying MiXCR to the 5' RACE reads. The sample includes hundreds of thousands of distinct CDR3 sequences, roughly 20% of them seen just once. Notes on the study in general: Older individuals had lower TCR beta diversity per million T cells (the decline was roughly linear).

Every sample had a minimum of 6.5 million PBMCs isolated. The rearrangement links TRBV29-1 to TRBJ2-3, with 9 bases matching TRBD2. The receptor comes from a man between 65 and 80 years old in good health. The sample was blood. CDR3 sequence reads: CSAPMTSGSTDTQYF. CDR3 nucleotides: TGCAGCGCCCCGATGACTAGCGGTAGCACAGATACGCAGTATTTT.